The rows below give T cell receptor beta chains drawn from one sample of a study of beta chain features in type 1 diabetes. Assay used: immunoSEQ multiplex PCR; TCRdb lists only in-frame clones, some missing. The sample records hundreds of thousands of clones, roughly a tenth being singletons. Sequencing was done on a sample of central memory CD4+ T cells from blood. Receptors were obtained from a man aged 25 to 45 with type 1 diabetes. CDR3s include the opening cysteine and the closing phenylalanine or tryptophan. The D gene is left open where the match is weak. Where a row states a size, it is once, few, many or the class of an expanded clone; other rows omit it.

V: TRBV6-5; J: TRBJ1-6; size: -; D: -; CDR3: CASSPEGWNSPLHF; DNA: TGTGCCAGCAGCCCAGAAGGATGGAACTCACCCCTCCACTTT
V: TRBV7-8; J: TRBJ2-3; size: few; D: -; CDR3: CASSLNPGRNTQYF; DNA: TGTGCCAGCAGCTTAAACCCCGGGAGAAATACGCAGTATTTT
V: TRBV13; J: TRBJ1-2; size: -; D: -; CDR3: CASSENRQSYGYTF; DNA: TGTGCCAGCAGTGAGAATCGACAGTCCTATGGCTACACCTTC
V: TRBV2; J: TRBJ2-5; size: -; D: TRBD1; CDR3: CASSEQRGQGKFETQYF; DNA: TGTGCCAGCAGTGAACAACGGGGACAGGGGAAATTTGAGACCCAGTACTTC
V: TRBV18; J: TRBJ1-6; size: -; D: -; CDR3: CASSPKGRDSPLHF; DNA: TGTGCCAGCTCACCAAAAGGCAGGGACTCACCCCTCCACTTT
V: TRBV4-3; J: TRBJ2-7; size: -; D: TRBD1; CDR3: CASSQGRDRVSEQYF; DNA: TGCGCCAGCAGCCAAGGGAGGGACAGGGTGTCCGAGCAGTACTTC
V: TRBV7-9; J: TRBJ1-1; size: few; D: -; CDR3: CASSLGEAINTEAFF; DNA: TGTGCCAGCAGCTTAGGGGAGGCCATCAACACTGAAGCTTTCTTT
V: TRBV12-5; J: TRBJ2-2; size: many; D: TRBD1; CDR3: CASGLVLGTGVTGELFF; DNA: TGTGCTAGTGGTTTGGTACTAGGGACAGGGGTCACCGGGGAGCTGTTTTTT
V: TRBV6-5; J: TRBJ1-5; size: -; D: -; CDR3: CASSYSGNTNQPQHF; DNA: TGTGCCAGCAGTTACTCCGGGAATACCAATCAGCCCCAGCATTTT
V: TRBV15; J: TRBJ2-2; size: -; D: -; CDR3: CATSRDHTGELFF; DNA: TGTGCCACCAGCAGAGATCACACCGGGGAGCTGTTTTTT
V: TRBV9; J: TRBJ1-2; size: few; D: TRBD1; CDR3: CASSVRGLDYGYTF; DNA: TGTGCCAGCAGCGTCAGGGGGCTCGACTATGGCTACACCTTC
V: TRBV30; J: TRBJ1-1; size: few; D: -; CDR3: CAWSTRFTEAFF; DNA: TGTGCCTGGAGTACCCGGTTCACTGAAGCTTTCTTT
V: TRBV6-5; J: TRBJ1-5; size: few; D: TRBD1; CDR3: CASSGQGGQPQHF; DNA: TGTGCCAGCAGCGGACAGGGGGGTCAGCCCCAGCATTTT
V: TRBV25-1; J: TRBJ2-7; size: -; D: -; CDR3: CASENLQGNRYEQYF; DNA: TGTGCCAGCGAGAACTTGCAGGGCAATCGGTACGAGCAGTACTTC
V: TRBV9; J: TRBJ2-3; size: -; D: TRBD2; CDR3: CASSGTSGGAFPDTQYF; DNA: TGTGCCAGCAGCGGGACTAGCGGGGGGGCCTTCCCAGATACGCAGTATTTT
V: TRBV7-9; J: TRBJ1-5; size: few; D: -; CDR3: CASSLSGTTDSNQPQHF; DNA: TGTGCCAGCAGCTTAAGTGGGACAACGGATAGCAATCAGCCCCAGCATTTT
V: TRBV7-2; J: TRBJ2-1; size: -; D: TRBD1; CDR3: CASSRDRELYEQFF; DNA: TGTGCCAGCTCAAGGGACAGGGAGCTCTATGAGCAGTTCTTC
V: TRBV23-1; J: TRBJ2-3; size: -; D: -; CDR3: CASSQSTEPAKGTDTQYF; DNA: TGCGCCAGCAGTCAATCAACGGAACCCGCCAAGGGCACAGATACGCAGTATTTT